Listed below are T cell receptor beta chains from one sample, sequenced in a study of blood T cell repertoires in COVID-19. Repertoires were generated with immunoSEQ multiplex PCR, while TCRdb's copy carries only in-frame clones and drops some. The data contain 70,000 to 80,000 clones, more than 75% of them singletons. The sequenced sample was peripheral blood. These receptors came from a human donor in a cohort sampled during active COVID-19. Both conserved end residues are part of each CDR3. Fields, in order: J gene, D gene, V gene, clone size, CDR3 protein, CDR3 DNA. D genes are given only for firm matches. Size values are once, few and many counts, or a class for expanded clones, and some rows have none.

J gene: TRBJ1-2; D gene: TRBD1; V gene: TRBV6-2/TRBV6-3; clone size: .; CDR3 protein: CASSYSTGYGYTF; CDR3 DNA: TGTGCCAGCAGTTACTCGACAGGGTATGGCTACACCTTC
J gene: TRBJ2-2; D gene: .; V gene: TRBV9; clone size: .; CDR3 protein: CASSVSGGPGTGELFF; CDR3 DNA: TGTGCCAGCAGCGTTTCTGGAGGGCCGGGCACCGGGGAGCTGTTTTTT
J gene: TRBJ1-5; D gene: .; V gene: TRBV6-5; clone size: .; CDR3 protein: CASTGQISNQPQHF; CDR3 DNA: TGTGCCAGCACTGGACAAATTAGCAATCAGCCCCAGCATTTT
J gene: TRBJ2-1; D gene: .; V gene: TRBV4-3; clone size: .; CDR3 protein: CASSPTSKTLSYNEQFF; CDR3 DNA: TGCGCCAGCAGCCCCACAAGTAAAACCCTCTCCTACAATGAGCAGTTCTTC
J gene: TRBJ2-1; D gene: TRBD1; V gene: TRBV18; clone size: .; CDR3 protein: CASSFGTGGYNEQFF; CDR3 DNA: TGTGCCAGCTCATTTGGGACAGGGGGTTACAATGAGCAGTTCTTC
J gene: TRBJ2-5; D gene: TRBD1; V gene: TRBV11-2; clone size: once; CDR3 protein: CASRLDRGLETQYF; CDR3 DNA: TGTGCCAGCAGGTTGGACAGGGGATTGGAGACCCAGTACTTC
J gene: TRBJ1-1; D gene: .; V gene: TRBV7-3; clone size: once; CDR3 protein: CASSLTPQGSTEAFF; CDR3 DNA: TGTGCCAGCAGCTTAACGCCGCAGGGCAGCACTGAAGCTTTCTTT
J gene: TRBJ1-2; D gene: TRBD1; V gene: TRBV2; clone size: .; CDR3 protein: CASSGDRGGGYTF; CDR3 DNA: TGTGCCAGCAGTGGGGACAGGGGAGGTGGCTACACCTTC
J gene: TRBJ2-7; D gene: .; V gene: TRBV4-3; clone size: .; CDR3 protein: CASSPQSAGLYEQYF; CDR3 DNA: TGCGCCAGCAGCCCACAGTCGGCAGGGCTCTACGAGCAGTACTTC
J gene: TRBJ1-1; D gene: .; V gene: TRBV11-2; clone size: .; CDR3 protein: CASNRAGGTEAFF; CDR3 DNA: TGTGCCAGCAACCGCGCGGGGGGAACTGAAGCTTTCTTT
J gene: TRBJ1-2; D gene: TRBD1; V gene: TRBV7-6; clone size: .; CDR3 protein: CASSGWTGYGYTF; CDR3 DNA: TGTGCCAGCAGCGGATGGACAGGCTATGGCTACACCTTC
J gene: TRBJ2-1; D gene: .; V gene: TRBV7-3; clone size: few; CDR3 protein: CASSLSGTGEQFF; CDR3 DNA: TGTGCCAGCAGCTTAAGCGGGACTGGTGAGCAGTTCTTC
J gene: TRBJ1-3; D gene: TRBD1; V gene: TRBV10-3; clone size: .; CDR3 protein: CAIRDSGQGNTIYF; CDR3 DNA: TGTGCCATCAGGGACTCGGGACAGGGAAACACCATATATTTT
J gene: TRBJ2-3; D gene: TRBD2; V gene: TRBV5-6; clone size: .; CDR3 protein: CASSLVAGDADTQYF; CDR3 DNA: TGTGCCAGCAGCTTGGTAGCGGGAGACGCAGATACGCAGTATTTT
J gene: TRBJ1-4; D gene: .; V gene: TRBV18; clone size: .; CDR3 protein: CASSDRRGTNEKLFF; CDR3 DNA: TGTGCCAGCTCAGACCGCCGGGGGACTAATGAAAAACTGTTTTTT
J gene: TRBJ1-1; D gene: TRBD1; V gene: TRBV9; clone size: .; CDR3 protein: CASSTRTGKDTEAFF; CDR3 DNA: TGTGCCAGCAGCACCCGGACAGGGAAAGACACTGAAGCTTTCTTT
J gene: TRBJ1-1; D gene: .; V gene: TRBV6-1; clone size: .; CDR3 protein: CASSEAALKTGEAFF; CDR3 DNA: TGTGCCAGCAGTGAAGCGGCCTTAAAAACGGGTGAAGCTTTCTTT
J gene: TRBJ2-5; D gene: TRBD2; V gene: TRBV7-2; clone size: .; CDR3 protein: CASSLVRRGRGETQYF; CDR3 DNA: TGTGCCAGCAGCTTAGTACGGCGCGGGAGGGGGGAGACCCAGTACTTC
J gene: TRBJ2-7; D gene: .; V gene: TRBV30; clone size: .; CDR3 protein: CAWREGQAYEQYF; CDR3 DNA: TGTGCCTGGAGAGAGGGACAAGCCTACGAGCAGTACTTC
J gene: TRBJ2-1; D gene: .; V gene: TRBV7-3; clone size: .; CDR3 protein: CASSLTGGETNEQFF; CDR3 DNA: TGTGCCAGCAGCTTAACGGGGGGTGAAACGAATGAGCAGTTCTTC
J gene: TRBJ2-1; D gene: TRBD2; V gene: TRBV3-1/TRBV3-2; clone size: .; CDR3 protein: CASSHGLAGVFNEQFF; CDR3 DNA: TGTGCCAGCAGCCACGGACTAGCGGGAGTATTCAATGAGCAGTTCTTC
J gene: TRBJ1-2; D gene: TRBD1; V gene: TRBV15; clone size: .; CDR3 protein: CATRGTGGIYGYTF; CDR3 DNA: TGTGCCACCAGAGGGACAGGGGGCATCTATGGCTACACCTTC
J gene: TRBJ1-1; D gene: .; V gene: TRBV9; clone size: .; CDR3 protein: CASSVTANTEAFF; CDR3 DNA: TGTGCCAGCAGCGTGACAGCAAACACTGAAGCTTTCTTT
J gene: TRBJ2-7; D gene: TRBD2; V gene: TRBV2; clone size: .; CDR3 protein: CASSDVWTSKYEQYF; CDR3 DNA: TGTGCCAGCAGTGATGTCTGGACTAGCAAGTACGAGCAGTACTTC
J gene: TRBJ2-2; D gene: TRBD2; V gene: TRBV6-5; clone size: .; CDR3 protein: CASTPGGAGTGELFF; CDR3 DNA: TGTGCCAGCACCCCGGGAGGAGCAGGCACCGGGGAGCTGTTTTTT
J gene: TRBJ2-3; D gene: TRBD2; V gene: TRBV4-3; clone size: once; CDR3 protein: CASSQASGGASDTQYF; CDR3 DNA: TGCGCCAGCAGCCAAGCTAGCGGGGGGGCCTCAGATACGCAGTATTTT
J gene: TRBJ2-4; D gene: .; V gene: TRBV12-3/TRBV12-4; clone size: .; CDR3 protein: CASSLTRGNIQYF; CDR3 DNA: TGTGCCAGCAGTTTAACCCGAGGGAACATTCAGTACTTC
J gene: TRBJ2-1; D gene: .; V gene: TRBV7-3; clone size: few; CDR3 protein: CASSFTVQPYNEQFF; CDR3 DNA: TGTGCCAGCAGCTTTACAGTCCAACCCTACAATGAGCAGTTCTTC
J gene: TRBJ1-4; D gene: .; V gene: TRBV18; clone size: .; CDR3 protein: CASRPQQGNEKLFF; CDR3 DNA: TGTGCCAGCCGACCCCAGCAGGGGAATGAAAAACTGTTTTTT
J gene: TRBJ2-3; D gene: TRBD1; V gene: TRBV18; clone size: .; CDR3 protein: CASSPPTGGTDTQYF; CDR3 DNA: TGTGCCAGCTCACCACCGACAGGGGGCACAGATACGCAGTATTTT
J gene: TRBJ2-4; D gene: .; V gene: TRBV5-6; clone size: few; CDR3 protein: CASSLDEGVAKNIQYF; CDR3 DNA: TGTGCCAGCAGCTTGGATGAGGGAGTAGCCAAAAACATTCAGTACTTC
J gene: TRBJ2-3; D gene: .; V gene: TRBV7-9; clone size: .; CDR3 protein: CASSLERSSTDTQYF; CDR3 DNA: TGTGCCAGCAGCTTGGAGAGATCTAGCACAGATACGCAGTATTTT
J gene: TRBJ2-7; D gene: .; V gene: TRBV19; clone size: .; CDR3 protein: CASSLTGSAVEQYF; CDR3 DNA: TGTGCCAGTAGTCTCACGGGATCAGCGGTAGAGCAGTACTTC
J gene: TRBJ1-1; D gene: .; V gene: TRBV6-5; clone size: once; CDR3 protein: CASSSSYGDTEAFF; CDR3 DNA: TGTGCCAGCAGTTCATCGTACGGGGACACTGAAGCTTTCTTT
J gene: TRBJ2-5; D gene: TRBD1; V gene: TRBV19; clone size: .; CDR3 protein: CASSTGGLQETQYF; CDR3 DNA: TGTGCCAGTAGCACAGGGGGGCTTCAAGAGACCCAGTACTTC
J gene: TRBJ1-1; D gene: .; V gene: TRBV20-1; clone size: .; CDR3 protein: CSARAGVWAFF; CDR3 DNA: TGCAGTGCTAGAGCAGGGGTGTGGGCTTTCTTT
J gene: TRBJ1-2; D gene: .; V gene: TRBV7-2; clone size: .; CDR3 protein: CASSLMFEPAGGYTF; CDR3 DNA: TGTGCCAGCAGCTTAATGTTTGAGCCAGCCGGGGGCTACACCTTC
J gene: TRBJ2-5; D gene: .; V gene: TRBV5-1; clone size: .; CDR3 protein: CASSLGTPPETQYF; CDR3 DNA: TGCGCCAGCAGCTTGGGGACTCCCCCAGAGACCCAGTACTTC
J gene: TRBJ1-5; D gene: .; V gene: TRBV7-2; clone size: .; CDR3 protein: CASSSGEGGNQPQHF; CDR3 DNA: TGTGCCAGCAGCTCCGGCGAGGGGGGGAATCAGCCCCAGCATTTT
J gene: TRBJ2-5; D gene: TRBD2; V gene: TRBV6-6; clone size: .; CDR3 protein: CASSLTSGRAQETQYF; CDR3 DNA: TGTGCCAGCAGTCTGACTAGCGGGAGGGCCCAGGAGACCCAGTACTTC
J gene: TRBJ2-7; D gene: TRBD1; V gene: TRBV5-4; clone size: .; CDR3 protein: CASSSTGSYEQYF; CDR3 DNA: TGTGCCAGCAGCTCGACAGGGTCCTACGAGCAGTACTTC
J gene: TRBJ2-3; D gene: .; V gene: TRBV7-2; clone size: .; CDR3 protein: CASSPEGRGDTQYF; CDR3 DNA: TGTGCCAGCAGCCCCGAAGGGCGGGGAGATACGCAGTATTTT
J gene: TRBJ2-2; D gene: .; V gene: TRBV24-1; clone size: .; CDR3 protein: CATSDGGMNTGELFF; CDR3 DNA: TGTGCCACCAGCGATGGAGGGATGAACACCGGGGAGCTGTTTTTT
J gene: TRBJ2-3; D gene: .; V gene: TRBV6-2/TRBV6-3; clone size: .; CDR3 protein: CASSYGATGHFQDTQYF; CDR3 DNA: TGTGCCAGCAGTTACGGCGCGACAGGACATTTTCAAGATACGCAGTATTTT
J gene: TRBJ2-2; D gene: TRBD2; V gene: TRBV5-6; clone size: .; CDR3 protein: CASSYVGHLAGGYTGELFF; CDR3 DNA: TGTGCCAGCAGCTACGTAGGACATCTAGCGGGGGGTTACACCGGGGAGCTGTTTTTT
J gene: TRBJ2-5; D gene: .; V gene: TRBV28; clone size: once; CDR3 protein: CASSTTSPETQYF; CDR3 DNA: TGTGCCAGCAGTACGACATCGCCGGAGACCCAGTACTTC
J gene: TRBJ2-2; D gene: .; V gene: TRBV19; clone size: .; CDR3 protein: CASSTAGYGELFF; CDR3 DNA: TGTGCCAGTAGTACGGCAGGGTACGGGGAGCTGTTTTTT
J gene: TRBJ1-2; D gene: TRBD1; V gene: TRBV20-1; clone size: .; CDR3 protein: CSAKGTASHF; CDR3 DNA: TGCAGTGCAAAAGGGACAGCCTCCCACTTC
J gene: TRBJ2-7; D gene: .; V gene: TRBV30; clone size: .; CDR3 protein: CASDRYLGEQYF; CDR3 DNA: TGTGCCAGTGACAGGTATTTGGGCGAGCAGTACTTC
J gene: TRBJ1-2; D gene: TRBD1; V gene: TRBV19; clone size: few; CDR3 protein: CASSPGQAINYGYTF; CDR3 DNA: TGTGCCAGTAGTCCTGGACAGGCAATTAACTATGGCTACACCTTC
J gene: TRBJ2-5; D gene: TRBD2; V gene: TRBV2; clone size: .; CDR3 protein: CATLKRASGVETQYF; CDR3 DNA: TGTGCCACCCTCAAGAGGGCTAGCGGGGTGGAGACCCAGTACTTC
J gene: TRBJ2-4; D gene: .; V gene: TRBV18; clone size: once; CDR3 protein: CASSSNYGGENIQYF; CDR3 DNA: TGTGCCAGCTCCTCCAACTACGGTGGCGAAAACATTCAGTACTTC
J gene: TRBJ1-4; D gene: .; V gene: TRBV5-5; clone size: .; CDR3 protein: CASSTDTRNEKLFF; CDR3 DNA: TGTGCCAGCAGCACGGACACACGAAATGAAAAACTGTTTTTT
J gene: TRBJ2-5; D gene: TRBD2; V gene: TRBV7-9; clone size: .; CDR3 protein: CAGLAGSQETQYF; CDR3 DNA: TGTGCCGGGCTAGCGGGAAGCCAAGAGACCCAGTACTTC
J gene: TRBJ1-3; D gene: .; V gene: TRBV19; clone size: .; CDR3 protein: CASSIRDTNTIYF; CDR3 DNA: TGTGCCAGTAGTATTCGGGATACAAACACCATATATTTT